These 32 T cell receptor beta chains were all obtained from the same sample, sequenced in a study of T cell responses to AZD1222 COVID-19 vaccine. Libraries were prepared by immunoSEQ multiplex PCR; TCRdb keeps only in-frame clonotypes and omits some of them. The sample carries around 70,000 clones, more than 70% recorded once. This sample comprised peripheral blood, obtained on day 0 of AZD1222 vaccination. These TCRs come from an adult in good health.

The rearrangement links TRBV19 to TRBJ1-1, with D maybe TRBD1 (5 bases). The CDR3 covers 13 residues. The V end lost 5 bases, the J end lost 1 base, and 8 bases lay between the germline ends. Looked up from germline, CDR1 is LNHDA and CDR2 is SQIVND (reference sequence). CDR3 nucleotides: TGTGCCAGTAGTCAACAGGAGAACACTGAAGCTTTCTTT. Amino acids: CASSQQENTEAFF.

This clone occurred a few times. The V and J genes are TRBV2 and TRBJ1-4; no firm D call. Germline CDR1 SNHLY, CDR2 FYNNEI. V was cut by 2 bases and J by 8 bases, with 9 bases left in between. This CDR3 contains 13 residues. CDR3 DNA: TGTGCCAGCAGTGAAAGTGGTGTGGAAAAACTGTTTTTT. Translating gives CASSESGVEKLFF.

The rearrangement joins TRBV6-2 or TRBV6-3 to TRBJ2-3; no clear D gene. Trimming removed 4 bases from V and 4 bases from J, with 15 bases in between. CDR1 is MNHEY and CDR2 is SVGEGT in the germline V gene. CDR3 length: 15 amino acids. The CDR3 reads CASSLNYGRSDTQYF. The CDR3 DNA sequence: TGTGCCAGCAGTTTAAACTACGGTCGGTCAGATACGCAGTATTTT.

This clone showed up just a few times. The rearrangement uses TRBV2 and TRBJ2-1; perhaps D is TRBD1 or TRBD2 (5 bases each). Germline CDR1 and CDR2: SNHLY and FYNNEI. The CDR3 length is 15 residues. Trimming left V 3 bases short and J 0 bases short, with 9 bases between. The CDR3 coding sequence is TGTGCCAGCAGTGAGGGGGTTGGCTCCTACAATGAGCAGTTCTTC. Translated: CASSEGVGSYNEQFF.

The DNA for the CDR3 is TGCGCCAGCAACCTGGTGACTAGCGCGGGTGAGACCCAGTACTTC. It is translated as CASNLVTSAGETQYF. The V call is TRBV10-1, the J call TRBJ2-5; 8 bases line up with TRBD2. The CDR3 extends over 15 amino acids. Germline CDR1 is WNHNN and CDR2 is SYGVQD (reference sequence). V gave up 7 bases and J gave up 5 bases; unmatched junction bases: 12.

V gene TRBV6-4 combines with J gene TRBJ2-1, with 8 bases fitting TRBD2. The V gene's germline CDR1 is MRHNA and CDR2 SNTAGT. The length of the CDR3 is 15 residues. With 2 bases clipped from V and 8 bases from J, the junction kept 8 bases outside the gene matches. The CDR3 DNA reads as TGTGCCAGCAGTGACGGGAGCGGGAGTGGGTATGAGCAGTTCTTC. It is translated as CASSDGSGSGYEQFF.

This clone was detected only once. The V gene is TRBV4-3, the J gene TRBJ1-5; D unresolved. Germline V gives CDR1 LGHNA, CDR2 YSLEER. CDR3 length: 13 amino acids. The V gene lost 0 bases and the J gene lost 9 bases, with 9 bases spanning the gap. This chain's CDR3 is CASSQDRSTPQHF. CDR3 coding DNA: TGCGCCAGCAGCCAAGATAGGTCAACGCCCCAGCATTTT.

The chain employs TRBV6-2 or TRBV6-3 and TRBJ2-5, with TRBD2 matching 12 bases. CDR1 and CDR2 (germline): MNHEY, SVGEGT. J gave up 5 bases and V 3 bases, and 4 bases lay outside the gene matches. The CDR3 is 15 residues long. CDR3 amino acids: CASSYMGTSGETQYF. The DNA for the CDR3 is TGTGCCAGCAGTTATATGGGGACTAGCGGGGAGACCCAGTACTTC.

This clone appeared a few times. This chain uses TRBV6-2 or TRBV6-3 with TRBJ2-7; D may match TRBD1 or TRBD2 (5 bases each). V dropped 2 bases and J dropped 0 bases, with 11 bases sitting between them. Germline loops: CDR1 MNHEY, CDR2 SVGEGT. The CDR3 loop spans 15 amino acids. The CDR3 DNA sequence: TGTGCCAGCAGTTACAGGGGAGATGGCTCCTACGAGCAGTACTTC. Translating gives CASSYRGDGSYEQYF.

V usage is TRBV25-1 and J usage is TRBJ1-1, with 8 bases aligning to TRBD1. Germline V gene data show CDR1 as MGHDK and CDR2 as SYGVNS. The V segment lost 1 base and the J segment 11 bases; nucleotides outside the gene matches: 6. The CDR3 has 13 residues. The CDR3 here is CASSEFRTGGAFF. CDR3 bases: TGTGCCAGCAGTGAATTCCGAACAGGGGGGGCTTTCTTT.

The rearrangement links TRBV2 to TRBJ2-7; D perhaps matches TRBD1 (5 bases). V lost 7 bases and J lost 2, with 9 bases in between. The CDR3 is 12 amino acids. CDR1 is SNHLY, CDR2 FYNNEI, per germline. The chain's CDR3 is CASKAGPYEQYF. CDR3 nucleotide sequence: TGTGCCAGCAAAGCAGGGCCCTACGAGCAGTACTTC. Looking up the rest from reference TRBV2 and TRBJ2-7 gives the full variable domain: EPEVTQTPSHQVTQMGQEVILRCVPISNHLYFYWYRQILGQKVEFLVSFYNNEISEKSEIFDDQFSVERPDGSNFTLKIRSTKLEDSAMYFCASKAGPYEQYFGPGTRLTVT.

To note about this clone: One end of the junction fails to match germline, which may point to a read error. V usage is TRBV11-3 and J usage is TRBJ2-7, with unresolved D. Germline V gene sequence: CDR1 SGHNT, CDR2 YENEEA. CDR3 length: 13 residues. CDR3 loop: CASSHSGSYEQYF. The CDR3 coding sequence is TGTGCCAGCAGCCACAGTGGCTCCTACGAGCAGTATTTC.

The chain links TRBV5-5 to TRBJ1-2, with D possibly matching TRBD1 (5 bases). Trimming took off 7 bases at V and 0 bases at J, with 10 bases between the two ends. The CDR3 runs to 13 residues. Germline CDR1 reads SGHKS; CDR2 reads YYEKEE (reference sequence). CDR3 sequence reads: CASGAPTNYGYTF. The CDR3, as DNA: TGTGCCAGCGGGGCACCAACTAACTATGGCTACACCTTC.

The chain is built from TRBV28 and TRBJ2-7; 11 nucleotides match TRBD2. The V gene's germline CDR1 is MDHEN and CDR2 SYDVKM. The CDR3 totals 14 residues. V dropped 6 bases and J dropped 3; count of bases not matched to a gene: 4. CDR3 coding DNA: TGTGCCAGCAGGCCGGGACTAGCGGACTACGAGCAGTACTTC. It yields the protein CASRPGLADYEQYF.

The V gene is TRBV19, the J gene TRBJ2-5; the D call may be TRBD1 or TRBD2 (5 bases each). The CDR3 runs 15 residues. Trimming left V 6 bases short and J 5 bases short, with 19 bases between. From germline, CDR1 is LNHDA and CDR2 SQIVND (reference sequence). CDR3 sequence reads: CASRSGPVLGETQYF. CDR3 nucleotide sequence: TGTGCCAGTAGATCGGGACCAGTCCTGGGGGAGACCCAGTACTTC.

CDR3 residues: CASSQDRTSGNGNTQYF. The CDR3 DNA sequence: TGTGCCAGCAGCCAAGACCGGACTAGCGGAAACGGGAATACGCAGTATTTT. V is TRBV4-2 and J is TRBJ2-3; 10 nucleotides match TRBD2. The CDR3 extends over 17 amino acids. The J segment lost 7 bases and the V segment lost 0 bases, leaving 10 bases of the junction unmatched. Germline V gives CDR1 LGHNA, CDR2 YNFKEQ.

This clone was observed a handful of times. The chain employs TRBV28 and TRBJ1-6; the match to TRBD1 covers 7 bases. This CDR3 has 16 amino acids. CDR1 MDHEN and CDR2 SYDVKM come from the germline V gene. The J segment lost 6 bases and the V segment lost 5 bases, leaving 10 bases of the junction unmatched. CDR3 coding DNA: TGTGCCAGCAGTCCGGTGAGGGACAGCTTTAATTCACCCCTCCACTTT. Protein product: CASSPVRDSFNSPLHF.

The genes are TRBV6-1 and TRBJ1-5; 7 bases are a match to TRBD1. The V gene end was trimmed by 5 bases and the J gene end by 4 bases; junction bases not matched to a gene: 8. Germline-derived CDR1 and CDR2 are MNHNS and SASEGT. This CDR3 is built from 15 residues. CDR3 nucleotides: TGTGCCAGCAGTCCCGGGACAGACCAGAATCAGCCCCAGCATTTT. As protein: CASSPGTDQNQPQHF.

The chain combines TRBV2 with TRBJ2-7; the match to TRBD1 covers 8 bases. Germline V gene lookup returns CDR1 SNHLY and CDR2 FYNNEI. The CDR3 is made up of 14 amino acids. V gave up 6 bases and J gave up 3 bases; unmatched junction bases: 7. The CDR3 DNA reads as TGTGCCAGCAGCGAACAGGGGGAAATCTACGAGCAGTACTTC. Translation gives CASSEQGEIYEQYF. The whole variable domain, remainder taken from reference TRBV2 and TRBJ2-7, is EPEVTQTPSHQVTQMGQEVILRCVPISNHLYFYWYRQILGQKVEFLVSFYNNEISEKSEIFDDQFSVERPDGSNFTLKIRSTKLEDSAMYFCASSEQGEIYEQYFGPGTRLTVT.

The chain combines TRBV28 with TRBJ2-3; 13 bases line up with TRBD2. The CDR3 is 15 amino acids. Germline CDR1 and CDR2: MDHEN and SYDVKM. V lost 3 bases and J lost 10; bases outside the gene matches: 7. Written as DNA, the CDR3 is TGTGCCAGCAGTTTCCTGGGACTAGCGGGACCGGCGCAGTATTTT. Amino acid sequence: CASSFLGLAGPAQYF.

The CDR3 nucleotides read TGTGCCAGCAGCCCTTGGACTAGCGGGAGCGCTGGTACGCAGTATTTT. Its translation: CASSPWTSGSAGTQYF. The chain carries TRBV14 and TRBJ2-3; 13 bases map to TRBD2. With V trimmed by 4 bases and J by 8 bases, 9 bases remained unmatched. Germline V gene lookup returns CDR1 SGHDN and CDR2 FVKESK. The CDR3 runs 16 residues.

V is TRBV6-1 and J is TRBJ2-1; 7 bases fit TRBD2. This CDR3 spans 16 amino acids. Trimming at V came to 2 bases and at J to 6 bases, leaving 10 bases not matched to a gene. Germline V lookup: CDR1 MNHNS, CDR2 SASEGT. The CDR3 here is CASSERPSGSFNEQFF. DNA of the CDR3: TGTGCCAGCAGTGAACGCCCTAGCGGAAGCTTCAATGAGCAGTTCTTC.

This clone was picked up many times. This rearrangement joins TRBV5-1 to TRBJ2-5; 7 nucleotides match TRBD1. CDR1 is SGHRS, CDR2 YFSETQ, per germline. The CDR3 spans 15 residues. V gave up 4 bases and J gave up 1 base; unmatched junction bases: 7. CDR3 nucleotides: TGCGCCAGCAGCCTAACTCGGGACAGCCAAGAGACCCAGTACTTC. It codes for CASSLTRDSQETQYF.

V gene TRBV10-2 combines with J gene TRBJ1-4, with D unclear. The CDR3 extends over 16 amino acids. Germline V gives CDR1 WSHSY, CDR2 SAAADI. Trimming took off 2 bases at V and 0 bases at J, with 10 bases between the two ends. The CDR3 spells CASSEGVGPTNEKLFF. CDR3 nucleotide sequence: TGCGCCAGCAGTGAGGGGGTCGGCCCAACTAATGAAAAACTGTTTTTT.

CDR3 region: CASSERGGWGAGTEAFF. The CDR3 region has the DNA TGTGCCAGCAGTGAAAGGGGAGGATGGGGGGCCGGCACTGAAGCTTTCTTT. The chain combines TRBV6-1 with TRBJ1-1, with D perhaps matching TRBD1 (6 bases). The CDR3 covers 17 residues. Per the germline V gene, CDR1 is MNHNS and CDR2 is SASEGT. Trimming cost V 2 bases and J 4 bases, with 20 bases left between them.

The J gene is TRBJ2-3, the V gene TRBV30; no definite D call. The CDR3 length is 12 residues. Germline lookup yields CDR1 GTSNPN and CDR2 SVGIG (reference sequence). Trimming stripped 0 bases from V and 5 bases from J, with 6 bases between. CDR3 residues: CAWSVLEDTQYF. CDR3 DNA: TGTGCCTGGAGTGTACTTGAAGATACGCAGTATTTT.

V gene TRBV5-1 combines with J gene TRBJ1-1; D is uncertain. The CDR3 contains 15 residues. Trimming removed 0 bases at V and 0 bases at J, with 9 bases between. Germline-derived CDR1 and CDR2 are SGHRS and YFSETQ. CDR3 residues: CASSLEATMNTEAFF. The CDR3 DNA sequence: TGCGCCAGCAGCTTGGAGGCGACCATGAACACTGAAGCTTTCTTT.

This clone has a handful of counts. The rearrangement uses TRBV6-5 and TRBJ1-1, with TRBD1 identical over 12 bases. The CDR3 consists of 16 residues. With 4 bases clipped from V and 4 bases from J, the junction kept 7 bases outside the gene matches. Germline V CDR1 and CDR2: MNHEY, SVGAGI. The CDR3 DNA follows: TGTGCCAGCAGTTCCGGGACAGGGGGCTTCGGCACTGAAGCTTTCTTT. It translates to CASSSGTGGFGTEAFF.

This chain links TRBV12-3 or TRBV12-4 with TRBJ1-4; D is undetermined. V was cut by 6 bases and J by 7 bases, with 9 bases left in between. The CDR3 loop spans 12 amino acids. The CDR3 nucleotides read TGTGCCAGCAGCCCTATGGGTGAAAAACTGTTTTTT. Translating gives CASSPMGEKLFF.

The rearrangement links TRBV19 to TRBJ1-6, with D uncertain. This CDR3 has 14 amino acids. Germline assignment: CDR1 LNHDA and CDR2 SQIVND (reference sequence). V gave up 3 bases and J gave up 5 bases, with 8 bases separating them. For the CDR3, the DNA is TGTGCCAGTAGTATGAGGAACCATAATTCACCCCTCCACTTT. This codes for CASSMRNHNSPLHF.

V is TRBV2 and J is TRBJ2-1, with TRBD1 identical over 7 bases. V lost 6 bases and J lost 4; bases outside the gene matches: 9. Germline assignment: CDR1 SNHLY and CDR2 FYNNEI. The CDR3 has 15 residues. The CDR3 region is CASRGLGTVYNEQFF. DNA for the CDR3: TGTGCCAGCAGGGGTCTGGGGACAGTTTACAATGAGCAGTTCTTC.

The CDR3 DNA reads as TGTGCCAGCAGCAGGGGGTCTAGCGGGAGGGTTGCCGGGGAGCTGTTTTTT. Amino acids: CASSRGSSGRVAGELFF. The chain couples TRBV21-1 to TRBJ2-2; TRBD2 was called by the table and not checked on the DNA. TRBV21-1 is classified as a pseudogene. CDR3 length: 17 residues.